This T cell receptor (beta chain) was captured by sequencing in a study of shared clonotypes between healthy human individuals (dated by TCRdb to 2019 to 2021). Background on the whole study: A few men and a couple of women, aged 18 to 49 years, made up the cohort. For each donor, CD4 naive and CD4 memory were each run on three plates, CD8 naive on two plates, and CD8 memory on one plate. The study deeply sequenced blood TCR repertoires of roughly five healthy adults to estimate repertoire size and the extent of clonotype sharing between individuals. To increase sequencing depth and limit assay-specific biases, TCR repertoire library preparation and sequencing were carried out by different laboratories using diverse techniques. Leukapheresis yielded between about 0.85 and 9.5 billion PBMCs per donor.

Results and caveats for the whole study, not just this receptor: Compared with non-shared clonotypes, the clonotypes found in all four sorted-subset donors had higher generation probabilities. Sampling was limited to blood, and TCR repertoires in tissue likely differ from TCR repertoires in blood. Rarefaction of sorted-subset datasets indicated incomplete sequencing despite the large sequencing depth. The genetic and exposure-history diversity represented was limited by the small number of donors. Based on pairwise subsampling, the degree of clonotype sharing among donors was expected to be affected by sequencing depth. Larger estimated clonotype richness was generally found for naive subsets than for memory subsets. When a few donors were compared, the shared fraction of clonotypes was approximately 5% for naive CD4, about 4% for naive CD8, roughly 2.5% for memory CD4, and around 0.4% for memory CD8.

For CDR1 and CDR2, the germline V gene lists SGHTA and FQGNSA. Counted from cysteine to phenylalanine, this CDR3 has 16 amino acids. The entry retains the CDR3 DNA only, 48 bases that are in frame from base 1. V lost 5 bases and J lost 4 bases, and the count of bases not matched to a germline gene is 14. Using the deep immunoSEQ assay, TCR CDR3 regions were amplified from genomic DNA by multiplex PCR. For each cell subset, the extracted genomic DNA was distributed evenly across all wells of several immunoSEQ 96-well plates, and each plate served as one replicate. Each replicate PCR for sorted subsets received around 200 ng genomic DNA, equal to about 30,000 T cell genomes. Purified libraries were quantified with a Qubit 3.0 fluorometer, sized on a Bioanalyzer 2100, and re-quantified with the KAPA Library Quantification kit. Every immunoSEQ 96-well plate was sequenced on a dedicated single-read 150-cycle Illumina NextSeq 550 flow cell. The paper's data handling went like this. Because the immunoSEQ output held only junctional sequences and lacked quality scores, the filtering could not match the filtering applied to full-length reads. Sequences were annotated with PyIR, a Python wrapper for IgBLAST v1.9, and V/J genes and CDR3 were assigned using IMGT germline references. Any read was removed if the V/J assignment was weak (E-value above 1e-6), the CDR3 was missing, or the read contained stop codons, out-of-frame junctions, or ambiguous translated residues. V3J clonotypes were defined as sequences sharing the same inferred V gene, J gene, and CDR3 amino acid sequence. The percentage overlap between two repertoires was calculated by dividing the number of shared unique clonotypes by the size of the smaller repertoire. Repertoire richness was assessed with RTK rarefaction, the Chao1 estimator, and Recon v2.1 estimates of unobserved clonotypes. For all TCRbeta clonotypes obtained by the gDNA method from a handful of donors, generation probabilities were computed with OLGA. TCRdb obtained this table from immuneACCESS and retained in-frame rearrangements with V and J assigned. These tables miss some clones; where compared with another copy, unresolved V genes account for less than half of the shortfall, and the remainder is unexplained. The V and J calls and the clone size are those of that table, but D and trimming were determined from the DNA. The sample contains hundreds of thousands of clones, just over 90% of them found a single time. Together, the top ten hold nearly 25% of the sample.

CD8 naive samples were CD45RO-negative cells positively selected for CCR7, giving a CD45RA+CCR7+ population that excluded TemRA cells. The donors were healthy, HIV-negative adults with no recently reported acute infections or vaccinations. Every donor was a Caucasian adult living in Nashville, Tennessee, USA. Blood was obtained by leukapheresis, after which PBMCs were separated by Ficoll-Histopaque density gradient centrifugation and cryopreserved in liquid nitrogen vapor phase. Analytical flow cytometry was used to check the purity and quantity of each magnetically sorted T cell population. Genomic DNA was isolated from every sorted fraction and measured by UV absorbance on a Nanodrop 2000c. Regarding this clone: This receptor's antigen is unknown. Base quality data are lacking; no much larger clone is found one base away.

Material: naive CD8+ T cells sorted from blood. The meaning of the sample's cell subset or site label: CD45RA+CCR7+. The sequence was collected from a man younger than 45 in good health. The rearrangement joined TRBV7-2 to TRBJ2-7, and TRBD2 aligns with 7 junction nucleotides. The bases read TGTGCCAGCAGCCCCCGGGTGGCGGGAGAGCAGTACGAGCAGTACTTC. Its product reads: CASSPRVAGEQYEQYF.